These 9 T cell receptor delta chains came from one sample sequenced in a study of gamma-delta T cells after stem cell transplantation. TCRdb re-analyzed the RT-PCR reads via CATT. The sample records approximately 16,000 delta-chain clones, 9.4% being singletons. The sequencing input was gamma-delta T cells. The origin of the receptors is a human donor. It is not recorded whose cells these are; they may come from a transplant donor.

For this clone: TCRdb pairs this DNA with a much larger clone's protein that differs at residue 5, likely a read error; the protein shown was translated from the DNA. The chain combines TRDV2 with TRDJ1, with a weak D call TRDD3 (6 bases). The V gene lost 3 bases and the J gene lost 2 bases, with 24 bases spanning the gap. The CDR3 length is 18 residues. The germline V gene has CDR1 GEAIGNYY and CDR2 EKD. The DNA for the CDR3 is TGTGCCTGTGACCCCGTTGGGGGTCCCCCCTATGGGACCGATAAACTCATCTTT. Translation: CACDPVGGPPYGTDKLIF.

This clone was counted ten times or more. Additional DNA sequences in this sample encode the identical CDR3. The rearrangement links TRDV2 to TRDJ1, with 12 bases matching TRDD3. V lost 3 bases, J lost 0 bases, and 13 bases stayed unmatched. The V gene's germline CDR1 is GEAIGNYY and CDR2 EKD. The CDR3 has 19 residues. CDR3 region: CACDRLRLGDTGYTDKLIF. The CDR3 DNA reads TGTGCCTGTGACCGACTAAGACTGGGGGATACTGGCTACACCGATAAACTCATCTTT.

A word on this clone: TCRdb's protein for this DNA is that of a much larger clone and differs from the translation at residues 5 and 12, likely a read error; the protein shown is the DNA translation. CDR3 in amino acids: CACDILGDSSDNLIF. CDR3 DNA sequence: TGTGCCTGTGACATACTGGGGGATAGTTCTGATAACCTCATCTTT. The chain employs TRDV2 and TRDJ1; 11 nucleotides line up with TRDD3. Germline CDR1 reads GEAIGNYY; CDR2 reads EKD. This CDR3 is built from 15 residues.

About this clone itself: Relative to the germline gene, one junction end is altered; a read error may explain this. Different DNA sequences within this sample yield the same CDR3. This chain uses TRDV2 with TRDJ1; 12 bases are a match to TRDD3. The germline V gene has CDR1 GEAIGNYY and CDR2 EKD. This CDR3 comprises 19 residues. The CDR3 sequence: CACEPVLGDTRRYTDNLIF. The CDR3 DNA reads TGTGCCTGTGAACCTGTCCTGGGGGATACGCGGCGGTACACCGATAACCTCATCTTT.

A few counts support this clone. The rearrangement uses TRDV2 and TRDJ3; the D gene is possibly TRDD3 (6 bases). V dropped 1 base and J dropped 5 bases, with 20 bases sitting between them. Looked up from germline, CDR1 is GEAIGNYY and CDR2 is EKD. This CDR3 is built from 19 residues. CDR3 in DNA: TGTGCCTGTGACACGGAGTGGGGGCCAATGGTCCGGGACACCCGACAGATGTTTTTC. Translation: CACDTEWGPMVRDTRQMFF.

This clone was seen only a few times. The protein given by TCRdb reflects a much larger clone and differs at residue 15 from this DNA's translation, likely from a read error; the protein shown is the DNA's translation. This chain connects TRDV2 to TRDJ1, with TRDD3 matching 11 bases. Germline loops: CDR1 GEAIGNYY, CDR2 EKD. The CDR3 is made up of 20 amino acids. V shed 1 base and J 4 bases; nucleotides not matched to a gene: 19. The CDR3 loop reads CACDTLTSSLLGDRVDKLIF. The DNA for the CDR3 is TGTGCCTGTGACACGCTTACTTCCTCCTTACTGGGGGATAGGGTCGATAAACTCATCTTT.

The sample holds a few counts of this clone. The TCRdb record carries a much larger clone's protein, which differs from this DNA's translation at residue 17; a read error is the likely cause, and the protein listed here is the DNA translation. This rearrangement joins TRDV2 to TRDJ1, with TRDD3 identical over 8 bases. The CDR3 contains 18 residues. CDR1 and CDR2 from the germline V gene are GEAIGNYY and EKD. CDR3 residues: CACDSASLTGGIVPKLTF. CDR3 in DNA: TGTGCCTGTGATTCGGCCTCCTTGACTGGGGGGATAGTCCCTAAACTCACCTTT.

In regard to this clone: This likely reflects a read error, since a far larger clone is one base away. Different DNA sequences within this sample yield the same CDR3. The genes are TRDV2 and TRDJ4; 10 nucleotides line up with TRDD3. Germline-derived CDR1 and CDR2 are GEAIGNYY and EKD. The CDR3 covers 17 residues. V lost 3 bases to trimming and J lost 0 bases; unmatched junction nucleotides: 12. Written as DNA, the CDR3 is TGTGCCTGTGACCCGGTATTGGGGGATACACCGGCCAGACCCCTGATCTTT. This gives the protein CACDPVLGDTPARPLIF.

This clone was found a few times. TCRdb has a much larger clone's protein, which differs at residue 3 from the translation of this DNA, likely because of a read error; what is shown is the protein translated from the DNA. This rearrangement joins TRDV2 to TRDJ1; D remains unclear. Germline V lookup: CDR1 GEAIGNYY, CDR2 EKD. CDR3 size: 15 residues. V lost 8 bases and J lost 4, with 22 bases in between. The CDR3 DNA sequence: TGTGCCTATGATGGAATGGCCCCGAGCATCGATAAACTCATCTTT. As protein: CAYDGMAPSIDKLIF.